This T cell receptor beta chain was sequenced for a study of blood T cell repertoires in COVID-19. In the study overall: Sample material is recorded as cDNA or gDNA derived from T cells, B-cell-depleted T cells, or PBMCs.

Source study methods: Nucleated cell counts were estimated from reference gene primer amplification. The repertoire was sequenced with immunoSEQ multiplex PCR; TCRdb's copy has only in-frame clones and lacks some. The V and J calls and clone size are taken from that table; D and trimming were inferred from the DNA. The data hold 150,000 to 200,000 clones, with 90% observed a single time. CDR3 length equals 15 residues. V gave up 0 bases and J gave up 3 bases, with 9 bases separating them. Germline V CDR1 and CDR2: LNHNV, YYDKDF (reference sequence). Source material: peripheral blood. This TCR came from a man in his 60s with active or convalescent COVID-19. This chain links TRBV15 with TRBJ1-3, with D uncertain. The CDR3 region is CATSRDVSSGNTIYF. The CDR3 bases are TGTGCCACCAGCAGAGATGTCTCCAGTGGAAACACCATATATTTT.